This is a list of T cell receptor beta chains from one sample in a study of CD4 T cells in relation to SARS-CoV-2 and coronaviruses. Measured with immunoSEQ multiplex PCR; TCRdb has only the in-frame clones, and not every one. The repertoire holds about 21,000 clones, with just over 75% as singletons. These receptors have no known antigen. The sample consisted of CD4+ T cells from PBMCs, cultured in vitro. These receptors were taken from a human donor in good health. CDR3s include the opening cysteine and the closing phenylalanine or tryptophan. Fields, in order: J gene, D gene, clone size, V gene, CDR3 protein, CDR3 DNA. The D gene is left open where the match is weak. Clone size appears in some rows only: once, few, many, or a class for an expanded clone.

J gene: TRBJ1-3; D gene: .; clone size: .; V gene: TRBV15; CDR3 protein: CATSGPSGSGNTIYF; CDR3 DNA: TGTGCCACCAGCGGCCCCTCGGGTTCTGGAAACACCATATATTTT
J gene: TRBJ2-3; D gene: .; clone size: .; V gene: TRBV4-2; CDR3 protein: CASSPGEGTDTQYF; CDR3 DNA: TGTGCCAGCAGCCCGGGGGAGGGCACAGATACGCAGTATTTT
J gene: TRBJ2-2; D gene: TRBD2; clone size: .; V gene: TRBV30; CDR3 protein: CAWSVLAAGDTGELFF; CDR3 DNA: TGTGCCTGGAGTGTACTAGCAGCGGGAGACACCGGGGAGCTGTTTTTT
J gene: TRBJ2-4; D gene: .; clone size: .; V gene: TRBV6-2/TRBV6-3; CDR3 protein: CASSTEQGNKNIQYF; CDR3 DNA: TGTGCCAGCAGTACGGAACAGGGAAACAAAAACATTCAGTACTTC
J gene: TRBJ2-5; D gene: .; clone size: .; V gene: TRBV11-1; CDR3 protein: CASSRPRDEETQYF; CDR3 DNA: TGTGCCAGCAGCCGACCCCGGGACGAAGAGACCCAGTACTTC
J gene: TRBJ2-7; D gene: .; clone size: .; V gene: TRBV5-1; CDR3 protein: CASSGGDRLSTYEQYF; CDR3 DNA: TGCGCCAGCAGCGGGGGGGACAGGCTTTCAACCTACGAGCAGTACTTC
J gene: TRBJ1-6; D gene: TRBD1; clone size: .; V gene: TRBV6-6; CDR3 protein: CASSHGQGGSYNSPLHF; CDR3 DNA: TGTGCCAGCAGTCATGGACAGGGAGGATCCTATAATTCACCCCTCCACTTT
J gene: TRBJ2-7; D gene: .; clone size: once; V gene: TRBV28; CDR3 protein: CASSSPDLPYEQYF; CDR3 DNA: TGTGCCAGCAGTAGCCCCGACCTACCTTACGAGCAGTACTTC
J gene: TRBJ1-3; D gene: TRBD1; clone size: .; V gene: TRBV5-1; CDR3 protein: CASSLERGTGGFGNTIYF; CDR3 DNA: TGCGCCAGCAGCTTGGAGAGGGGGACAGGGGGCTTTGGAAACACCATATATTTT
J gene: TRBJ2-3; D gene: .; clone size: .; V gene: TRBV6-5; CDR3 protein: CAGKRRGTDTQYF; CDR3 DNA: TGTGCCGGCAAGAGACGTGGCACAGATACGCAGTATTTT
J gene: TRBJ2-2; D gene: .; clone size: .; V gene: TRBV24-1; CDR3 protein: CATSAVHLDTGELFF; CDR3 DNA: TGTGCCACCAGTGCCGTTCACTTGGACACCGGGGAGCTGTTTTTT
J gene: TRBJ2-5; D gene: .; clone size: .; V gene: TRBV24-1; CDR3 protein: CATNDFKETQYF; CDR3 DNA: TGTGCCACCAATGATTTTAAAGAGACCCAGTACTTC
J gene: TRBJ1-5; D gene: TRBD1; clone size: .; V gene: TRBV18; CDR3 protein: CASSPDRAHQPQHF; CDR3 DNA: TGTGCCAGCTCCCCAGACAGGGCCCATCAGCCCCAGCATTTT
J gene: TRBJ2-2; D gene: .; clone size: once; V gene: TRBV29-1; CDR3 protein: CSAEHGGELFF; CDR3 DNA: TGCAGCGCAGAACACGGCGGGGAGCTGTTTTTT
J gene: TRBJ2-7; D gene: .; clone size: few; V gene: TRBV27; CDR3 protein: CASSLIQGYEQYF; CDR3 DNA: TGTGCCAGCAGTTTAATACAGGGCTACGAGCAGTACTTC
J gene: TRBJ2-6; D gene: .; clone size: .; V gene: TRBV28; CDR3 protein: CASSKMGASGANVLTF; CDR3 DNA: TGTGCCAGCAGTAAAATGGGAGCCTCTGGGGCCAACGTCCTGACTTTC
J gene: TRBJ2-1; D gene: .; clone size: .; V gene: TRBV19; CDR3 protein: CASSIIAARSSYNEQFF; CDR3 DNA: TGTGCCAGTAGTATCATCGCGGCAAGGAGCTCCTACAATGAGCAGTTCTTC
J gene: TRBJ1-5; D gene: .; clone size: .; V gene: TRBV27; CDR3 protein: CASSLRFDRTDSNQPQHF; CDR3 DNA: TGTGCCAGCAGTTTAAGGTTCGACAGGACAGATAGCAATCAGCCCCAGCATTTT
J gene: TRBJ1-2; D gene: .; clone size: once; V gene: TRBV25-1; CDR3 protein: CASSEQGGGGYTF; CDR3 DNA: TGTGCCAGCAGTGAACAGGGAGGTGGTGGCTACACCTTC
J gene: TRBJ1-1; D gene: TRBD1; clone size: .; V gene: TRBV28; CDR3 protein: CASSPGQGARTEAFF; CDR3 DNA: TGTGCCAGCAGTCCGGGACAGGGGGCGAGGACTGAAGCTTTCTTT
J gene: TRBJ2-7; D gene: TRBD2; clone size: .; V gene: TRBV3-1/TRBV3-2; CDR3 protein: CASSRLADFRYEQYF; CDR3 DNA: TGTGCCAGCAGCCGACTAGCTGATTTCCGCTACGAGCAGTACTTC
J gene: TRBJ2-7; D gene: .; clone size: .; V gene: TRBV14; CDR3 protein: CASSQQYEQYF; CDR3 DNA: TGTGCCAGCAGCCAACAGTACGAGCAGTACTTC
J gene: TRBJ2-5; D gene: .; clone size: .; V gene: TRBV19; CDR3 protein: CASSSNRDKETQYF; CDR3 DNA: TGTGCCAGTAGTTCGAACAGGGACAAGGAGACCCAGTACTTC
J gene: TRBJ2-2; D gene: TRBD1; clone size: .; V gene: TRBV24-1; CDR3 protein: CATKSGTGETGELFF; CDR3 DNA: TGTGCCACCAAATCCGGGACAGGGGAGACCGGGGAGCTGTTTTTT
J gene: TRBJ2-7; D gene: TRBD2; clone size: few; V gene: TRBV15; CDR3 protein: CATSRVGGVGEQYF; CDR3 DNA: TGTGCCACCAGCAGAGTGGGGGGGGTGGGCGAGCAGTACTTC
J gene: TRBJ2-7; D gene: .; clone size: .; V gene: TRBV30; CDR3 protein: CAWSAVGEQYF; CDR3 DNA: TGTGCCTGGAGTGCCGTGGGGGAGCAGTACTTC
J gene: TRBJ1-1; D gene: TRBD1; clone size: large; V gene: TRBV10-1; CDR3 protein: CASSSAGTGEAFF; CDR3 DNA: TGCGCCAGCAGTTCTGCCGGGACAGGTGAAGCTTTCTTT
J gene: TRBJ2-1; D gene: .; clone size: once; V gene: TRBV3-1/TRBV3-2; CDR3 protein: CASSHRGQSYNEQFF; CDR3 DNA: TGTGCCAGCAGTCACCGGGGCCAGTCCTACAATGAGCAGTTCTTC
J gene: TRBJ2-5; D gene: .; clone size: .; V gene: TRBV6-2/TRBV6-3; CDR3 protein: CASSPPEGAQTQYF; CDR3 DNA: TGTGCCAGCAGTCCCCCCGAGGGCGCTCAAACCCAGTACTTC
J gene: TRBJ2-3; D gene: .; clone size: .; V gene: TRBV7-9; CDR3 protein: CASSVNSGNPTDTQYF; CDR3 DNA: TGTGCCAGCAGCGTAAATAGCGGAAACCCCACAGATACGCAGTATTTT
J gene: TRBJ2-3; D gene: TRBD2; clone size: .; V gene: TRBV10-3; CDR3 protein: CAISAQGLVGTDTQYF; CDR3 DNA: TGTGCCATCAGCGCCCAGGGACTAGTGGGAACAGATACGCAGTATTTT
J gene: TRBJ1-2; D gene: TRBD1; clone size: .; V gene: TRBV5-1; CDR3 protein: CASSPGGNTGYTF; CDR3 DNA: TGCGCCAGCAGCCCAGGGGGGAATACGGGCTACACCTTC
J gene: TRBJ1-4; D gene: .; clone size: few; V gene: TRBV6-1; CDR3 protein: CASSDRGGANEKLFF; CDR3 DNA: TGTGCCAGCAGTGACCGCGGGGGAGCAAATGAAAAACTGTTTTTT
J gene: TRBJ2-3; D gene: .; clone size: .; V gene: TRBV18; CDR3 protein: CASSLWEDTDTQYF; CDR3 DNA: TGTGCCAGCTCACTGTGGGAGGACACAGATACGCAGTATTTT
J gene: TRBJ2-5; D gene: .; clone size: few; V gene: TRBV25-1; CDR3 protein: CASSDKETQYF; CDR3 DNA: TGTGCCAGCAGTGACAAGGAGACCCAGTACTTC